This T cell receptor beta chain stems from a study of cytomegalovirus exposure and HLA in healthy donors. Study-wide results and caveats: In vitro data verified a few CMV-associated chains as specific for CMV antigens. According to the study, around 150 TCR beta chains were cytomegalovirus-associated. Most TCRs appeared rarely, but some public TCRs recurred in many donors. As was reported, the classifier diagnosed cytomegalovirus status with high specificity and sensitivity.

Notes on this clone: Its antigen is unknown.

Assay used: immunoSEQ multiplex PCR; TCRdb lists only in-frame clones, some missing. In the table there are about 130,000 clones, roughly 90% of which are singletons. The sequence was collected from a woman under 30 in good health and CMV-seronegative. The sequenced sample was PBMCs.

CDR3 DNA: TGTGCCAGCAGGCCGGGACAGTACTTGGATAAACTGTTTTTT. This codes for CASRPGQYLDKLFF. The chain is built from TRBV2 and TRBJ1-4; TRBD1 matches 7 bases. J gave up 11 bases and V 6 bases, and 12 bases lay outside the gene matches. CDR1 is SNHLY, CDR2 FYNNEI, per germline. The CDR3 has 14 residues.